These 22 T cell receptor beta chains came from one sample sequenced in a study of cytomegalovirus exposure and HLA in healthy donors. Assay: immunoSEQ multiplex PCR; the TCRdb copy retains only in-frame clones and omits some. Among under 400,000 clones listed, more than 80% were seen once. The sequenced sample consisted of PBMCs. These receptor sequences come from a woman younger than 35 in good health and CMV-seronegative.

The V gene is TRBV27, the J gene TRBJ2-7; D remains ambiguous. CDR3 size: 14 residues. The germline gives CDR1 MNHEY, CDR2 SMNVEV (reference sequence). The germline V and J ends were trimmed by 3 bases and 3 bases, with 12 bases remaining between them. The CDR3 sequence is CASSLLERRYEQYF. The CDR3 DNA reads as TGTGCCAGCAGTTTGTTGGAGCGCCGCTACGAGCAGTACTTC.

The gene calls are TRBV11-2 and TRBJ2-7; D is perhaps TRBD1 (6 bases). The V gene's germline CDR1 is SGHAT and CDR2 FQNNGV. CDR3 length equals 14 residues. Between the trimmed V and J ends, which lost 4 bases and 7 bases, there was a span of 17 bases. CDR3 amino acids: CASSSFRDTLEQYF. In DNA form, the CDR3 reads TGTGCCAGCAGCTCCTTCCGGGACACCTTAGAGCAGTACTTC.

The chain couples TRBV7-9 to TRBJ2-7; D is undetermined. The CDR3 spans 12 residues. Per germline, CDR1 SEHNR and CDR2 FQNEAQ (reference sequence). V was cut by 5 bases and J by 1 base, with 6 bases left in between. The CDR3 protein is CASSPNSYEQYF. The DNA of the CDR3 is TGTGCCAGCAGCCCCAATTCCTACGAGCAGTACTTC.

In its sample, this clone was seen a few times. V is TRBV6-1 and J is TRBJ2-2; D is ambiguous. This CDR3 is built from 14 residues. CDR1 and CDR2 (germline): MNHNS, SASEGT. V lost 4 bases to trimming and J lost 4 bases, with 10 bases between them. The CDR3 loop is CASSAHRGTGELFF. CDR3 nucleotide sequence: TGTGCCAGCAGTGCACATAGAGGCACCGGGGAGCTGTTTTTT.

The CDR3 sequence: CASSQVDSDYEQYF. CDR3 DNA: TGCGCCAGCAGCCAAGTTGACTCGGACTACGAGCAGTACTTC. V is TRBV4-1 and J is TRBJ2-7; D remains ambiguous. Germline V gives CDR1 MGHRA, CDR2 YSYEKL. This CDR3 is 14 amino acids long. Between the trimmed V and J ends, which lost 1 base and 3 bases, there was a span of 10 bases.

V gene TRBV5-6 combines with J gene TRBJ1-2, with D unresolved. Between the trimmed V and J ends, which lost 0 bases and 0 bases, there was a span of 9 bases. In germline, CDR1 is SGHDT, CDR2 YYEEEE. The CDR3 is 15 residues long. This chain's CDR3 is CASSLVLAANYGYTF. The CDR3 DNA is TGTGCCAGCAGCTTGGTCCTGGCAGCTAACTATGGCTACACCTTC.

This chain links TRBV4-1 with TRBJ2-5; 7 bases match TRBD2. Per the germline V gene, CDR1 is MGHRA and CDR2 is YSYEKL. V was pared by 1 base and J by 5 bases, with 10 bases of the junction left unmatched. This CDR3 region has 16 residues. DNA for the CDR3: TGCGCCAGCAGCCAAGTCGCGGGGGACCGACAGGAGACCCAGTACTTC. It encodes CASSQVAGDRQETQYF.

This sequence joins TRBV9 and TRBJ1-1; 7 bases fit TRBD1. Trimming cost V 4 bases and J 0 bases; bases outside gene matches: 6. Germline CDR1 SGDLS, CDR2 YYNGEE. This CDR3 has 15 amino acids. Written as DNA, the CDR3 is TGTGCCAGCAGCCCTCGGACAGGAGTGAACACTGAAGCTTTCTTT. Its translation is CASSPRTGVNTEAFF. Using reference TRBV9 and TRBJ1-1 for the parts outside the CDR3, the full variable domain is DSGVTQTPKHLITATGQRVTLRCSPRSGDLSVYWYQQSLDQGLQFLIQYYNGEERAKGNILERFSAQQFPDLHSELNLSSLELGDSALYFCASSPRTGVNTEAFFGQGTRLTVV.

This clone was observed a single time. The chain carries TRBV5-6 and TRBJ2-7, with 7 positions matching TRBD1. The CDR3 is 12 amino acids. Germline V CDR1 and CDR2: SGHDT, YYEEEE. J gave up 5 bases and V 1 base, and 0 bases lay outside the gene matches. In nucleotides, the CDR3 is TGTGCCAGCAGCTTGACAGGGGACGAGCAGTACTTC. It encodes CASSLTGDEQYF.

This chain links TRBV5-6 with TRBJ1-2; a weak D match, TRBD1 (5 bases). The CDR3 is 13 residues long. Germline CDR1 SGHDT, CDR2 YYEEEE. V was trimmed by 3 bases and J by 1 base, leaving 7 bases between them. The CDR3, as DNA: TGTGCCAGCAGCTCGACAGATAACTATGGCTACACCTTC. Encoded protein: CASSSTDNYGYTF.

The chain is built from TRBV10-1 and TRBJ1-1; D gene ambiguous. V was shortened by 3 bases and J by 3 bases, with 8 bases between the two germline ends. CDR3 length: 13 amino acids. The germline gives CDR1 WNHNN, CDR2 SYGVQD (reference sequence). CDR3: CASSDVRDTEAFF. The CDR3 DNA sequence: TGCGCCAGCAGTGATGTGAGGGACACTGAAGCTTTCTTT.

This sequence joins TRBV29-1 and TRBJ2-1; 8 positions agree with TRBD2. From germline, CDR1 is SQVTM and CDR2 ANQGSEA. The CDR3 extends over 15 amino acids. J lost 6 bases, V lost 3 bases, and 10 bases had no gene match. The CDR3 DNA reads as TGCAGCGTTGATAAGGGAGCGGGAGTCCCCAATGAGCAGTTCTTC. Translation: CSVDKGAGVPNEQFF.

This clone occurred once. The CDR3 loop reads CASTKTPPLERYF. In nucleotides, the CDR3 is TGTGCCAGCACTAAAACCCCGCCCCTAGAAAGGTATTTT. V usage is TRBV28 and J usage is TRBJ2-3; D remains ambiguous. Per the germline V gene, CDR1 is MDHEN and CDR2 is SYDVKM. The CDR3 is 13 amino acids. Trimming removed 7 bases at V and 14 bases at J, with 22 bases between. Using reference TRBV28 and TRBJ2-3 for the parts outside the CDR3, the full variable domain is DVKVTQSSRYLVKRTGEKVFLECVQDMDHENMFWYRQDPGLGLRLIYFSYDVKMKEKGDIPEGYSVSREKKERFSLILESASTNQTSMYLCASTKTPPLERYFGPGTRLTVL.

Only a few counts were recorded for this clone. This rearrangement joins TRBV7-3 to TRBJ2-3, with TRBD2 identical over 7 bases. Germline trimming cut 6 bases from V and 5 bases from J; bases unmatched to any gene: 5. Germline V lookup: CDR1 SGHTA, CDR2 FQGTGA. This CDR3 has 13 amino acids. The CDR3 DNA reads as TGTGCCAGCAGTCCCCCTAGCGGAGATACGCAGTATTTT. It codes for CASSPPSGDTQYF. Full variable domain (remainder filled in from reference TRBV7-3 and TRBJ2-3): GAGVSQTPSNKVTEKGKYVELRCDPISGHTALYWYRQSLGQGPEFLIYFQGTGAADDSGLPNDRFFAVRPEGSVSTLKIQRTERGDSAVYLCASSPPSGDTQYFGPGTRLTVL.

The genes are TRBV6-5 and TRBJ2-3; TRBD2 matches at 8 bases. Germline CDR1 and CDR2: MNHEY and SVGAGI. V was clipped by 1 base and J by 5 bases; unmatched bases: 5. The CDR3 contains 15 residues. CDR3 residues: CASSYWRGAGDTQYF. The CDR3 DNA reads as TGTGCCAGCAGTTACTGGCGGGGGGCGGGAGATACGCAGTATTTT.

This clone appeared once. This rearrangement joins TRBV27 to TRBJ2-1; D may be TRBD1 (5 bases). This CDR3 has 13 amino acids. Looked up from germline, CDR1 is MNHEY and CDR2 is SMNVEV (reference sequence). Trimming shortened V by 7 bases and J by 4 bases, and 11 bases separated the two germline ends. The CDR3: CASNGASYNEQFF. The CDR3 coding sequence is TGTGCCAGCAATGGGGCGTCTTACAATGAGCAGTTCTTC.

The chain couples TRBV6-4 to TRBJ2-5, with TRBD1 matching over 8 bases. Germline-derived CDR1 and CDR2 are MRHNA and SNTAGT. The J segment lost 2 bases and the V segment lost 3 bases, leaving 8 bases of the junction unmatched. The CDR3 has 16 residues. CDR3 nucleotide sequence: TGTGCCAGCAGTGAATTTGGGACAGGACTTCAAGAGACCCAGTACTTC. Translating it yields CASSEFGTGLQETQYF.

This clone appeared once. This chain uses TRBV28 with TRBJ1-6; perhaps TRBD1 as D (5 bases). This CDR3 region has 15 residues. CDR1 and CDR2 (germline): MDHEN, SYDVKM. Deletions cut 5 bases from V and 6 bases from J, with 14 bases between. CDR3 in DNA: TGTGCCAGCAGTCAGGGTGGGGAGGGTAATTCACCCCTCCACTTT. It encodes CASSQGGEGNSPLHF.

The chain carries TRBV19 and TRBJ2-1; 11 bases fit TRBD2. With 4 bases clipped from V and 3 bases from J, the junction kept 11 bases outside the gene matches. The CDR3 sequence is 18 residues long. Per the germline V gene, CDR1 is LNHDA and CDR2 is SQIVND (reference sequence). Here the CDR3 reads CASSTHRLAGGLYNEQFF. The CDR3 DNA sequence: TGTGCCAGTAGTACCCACCGCTTAGCGGGGGGGCTCTACAATGAGCAGTTCTTC.

V usage is TRBV6-1 and J usage is TRBJ1-1; the match to TRBD1 covers 10 bases. Germline V gene sequence: CDR1 MNHNS, CDR2 SASEGT. The CDR3 loop spans 16 amino acids. V lost 4 bases and J lost 4; bases outside the gene matches: 9. CDR3 in amino acids: CASSATFRTGGTEAFF. In nucleotides, the CDR3 is TGTGCCAGCAGTGCCACGTTCCGGACAGGGGGCACTGAAGCTTTCTTT.

DNA for the CDR3: TGTGCCAGCAGTTTATCGACAGGGGCCAATCAGCCCCAGCATTTT. Translating it yields CASSLSTGANQPQHF. The rearrangement uses TRBV27 and TRBJ1-5; 8 bases agree with TRBD1. V was pared by 0 bases and J by 3 bases, with 1 base of the junction left unmatched. CDR1 and CDR2 (germline): MNHEY, SMNVEV (reference sequence). CDR3 size: 15 residues.

The chain uses TRBV19 and TRBJ2-2; TRBD1 matches 9 bases. From germline, CDR1 is LNHDA and CDR2 SQIVND (reference sequence). CDR3 length: 13 residues. V trimming: 10 bases; J trimming: 5 bases; junction bases outside the gene matches: 5. The CDR3 nucleotides are TGTGCCACCCACGGACAGGGGACCGGGGAGCTGTTTTTT. Protein product: CATHGQGTGELFF.